These 30 T cell receptor beta chains originate from one sample sequenced in a study of T cell responses to AZD1222 COVID-19 vaccine. Sequenced by immunoSEQ multiplex PCR; TCRdb stores in-frame clones only, minus some. The data show around 190,000 clones, roughly 88% seen once. The material sequenced was peripheral blood, taken 28 days after the second AZD1222 dose. The receptor set was obtained from an adult who received the AZD1222 COVID-19 vaccine.

The rearrangement links TRBV19 to TRBJ2-3, with D possibly being TRBD2 (6 bases). Germline values: CDR1 LNHDA, CDR2 SQIVND (reference sequence). The V end was cut by 3 bases, the J end by 6 bases, with 19 bases between. The CDR3 has 16 amino acids. CDR3 sequence (DNA): TGTGCCAGTAGTATCGGAGGAATGGGGGGACGGGATACGCAGTATTTT. Translated: CASSIGGMGGRDTQYF.

The chain employs TRBV19 and TRBJ1-1; TRBD1 aligns across 8 bases. V was pared by 7 bases and J by 11 bases, with 18 bases of the junction left unmatched. CDR3 length equals 15 residues. Germline V gives CDR1 LNHDA, CDR2 SQIVND (reference sequence). The CDR3 loop reads CASTPPPSTGGRAFF. The CDR3, as DNA: TGTGCCAGTACCCCTCCGCCCAGCACAGGGGGTCGGGCTTTCTTT.

This chain connects TRBV5-1 to TRBJ1-1; no clear D gene. V dropped 5 bases and J dropped 3 bases, with 17 bases sitting between them. Germline assignment: CDR1 SGHRS and CDR2 YFSETQ. CDR3 length: 15 amino acids. The CDR3 reads CASSLAGSKDTEAFF. As DNA, the CDR3 is TGCGCCAGCAGTCTGGCAGGCAGCAAGGACACTGAAGCTTTCTTT.

The rearrangement links TRBV2 to TRBJ1-1, with a tentative D call TRBD1 (6 bases). The V and J ends lost 8 bases and 4 bases respectively, with 8 bases between them. CDR3 length equals 11 residues. CDR1 is SNHLY and CDR2 is FYNNEI in the germline V gene. CDR3 coding DNA: TGTGCCAGCTCCAGGGGCACTGAAGCTTTCTTT. It specifies CASSRGTEAFF.

V usage is TRBV2 and J usage is TRBJ2-2; D might be TRBD2 (6 bases). V dropped 7 bases and J dropped 1 base, with 10 bases sitting between them. CDR1 is SNHLY, CDR2 FYNNEI, per germline. CDR3 length: 14 amino acids. CDR3 region: CASIAGRNTGELFF. The CDR3 nucleotides read TGTGCCAGCATCGCGGGAAGGAACACCGGGGAGCTGTTTTTT.

This chain connects TRBV19 to TRBJ2-7, with 7 bases lining up with TRBD2. V shed 4 bases, J shed 0 bases, and the junction held 3 bases outside the gene matches. Germline CDR1 LNHDA, CDR2 SQIVND (reference sequence). This CDR3 region has 14 residues. Written as DNA, the CDR3 is TGTGCCAGTAGTACGGGACTAAGCTCCTACGAGCAGTACTTC. It codes for CASSTGLSSYEQYF.

V and J are TRBV5-1 and TRBJ1-3; TRBD1 agrees at 9 bases. CDR3 length equals 14 residues. The germline gives CDR1 SGHRS, CDR2 YFSETQ. Trimming cost V 5 bases and J 0 bases; bases outside gene matches: 0. In DNA form, the CDR3 reads TGCGCCAGCAGGGACAGGGGCTCTGGAAACACCATATATTTT. Translated: CASRDRGSGNTIYF.

The genes are TRBV5-1 and TRBJ1-1; 8 positions agree with TRBD1. The V gene end was trimmed by 2 bases and the J gene end by 0 bases; junction bases not matched to a gene: 3. Germline V gene sequence: CDR1 SGHRS, CDR2 YFSETQ. The CDR3 sequence is 15 residues long. CDR3 protein: CASSFRQGLNTEAFF. As DNA, the CDR3 is TGCGCCAGCAGCTTCCGACAGGGGCTGAACACTGAAGCTTTCTTT.

V gene TRBV5-1 combines with J gene TRBJ2-3, with D unresolved. The length of the CDR3 is 12 residues. V dropped 7 bases and J dropped 4 bases, with 10 bases sitting between them. Germline V gene lookup returns CDR1 SGHRS and CDR2 YFSETQ. This CDR3 is CASSELADTQYF. CDR3 sequence (DNA): TGCGCCAGCTCCGAATTGGCAGATACGCAGTATTTT.

V and J are TRBV7-2 and TRBJ2-3; D remains unclear. CDR1 is SGHTA, CDR2 FQGNSA, per germline. Trimming left V 5 bases short and J 1 base short, with 13 bases between. CDR3 length: 15 amino acids. This CDR3 reads CASSPHRWGTDTQYF. CDR3 DNA sequence: TGTGCCAGCAGCCCTCACCGATGGGGCACAGATACGCAGTATTTT.

V and J are TRBV27 and TRBJ2-3; D remains ambiguous. Deletions cut 5 bases from V and 2 bases from J, with 17 bases between. This CDR3 contains 16 residues. In germline, CDR1 is MNHEY, CDR2 SMNVEV (reference sequence). The CDR3, as DNA: TGTGCCAGCAGTCCCGGAGCTTCCCCCCACACAGATACGCAGTATTTT. Amino acids: CASSPGASPHTDTQYF.

V and J are TRBV30 and TRBJ2-3; possibly TRBD2 for D (6 bases). CDR1 is GTSNPN, CDR2 SVGIG, per germline (reference sequence). Trimming pared 3 bases from V and 0 bases from J, leaving 25 bases between. The CDR3 runs to 19 residues. CDR3 loop: CAWRKGAGQGGDSTDTQYF. CDR3 nucleotides: TGTGCCTGGAGGAAGGGCGCAGGGCAGGGCGGGGACAGCACAGATACGCAGTATTTT.

The chain uses TRBV6-5 and TRBJ2-1, with D hard to call. Trimming took 3 bases from V and 8 from J, leaving 8 bases between them. CDR1 is MNHEY, CDR2 SVGAGI, per germline. The CDR3 has 12 residues. This CDR3 reads CASSYGTYEQFF. As DNA, the CDR3 is TGTGCCAGCAGTTATGGTACCTATGAGCAGTTCTTC.

This chain links TRBV5-1 with TRBJ1-4, with 10 bases fitting TRBD1. V dropped 4 bases and J dropped 8; count of bases not matched to a gene: 8. This CDR3 region has 15 residues. Germline assignment: CDR1 SGHRS and CDR2 YFSETQ. The CDR3 region has the DNA TGCGCCAGCAGCCCCCGGACAGGGGGGGACGAAAAACTGTTTTTT. Translated, it gives CASSPRTGGDEKLFF.

The chain has TRBV27 and TRBJ1-1; D might be TRBD1 (6 bases). Trimming stripped 6 bases from V and 0 bases from J, with 11 bases between. Germline values: CDR1 MNHEY, CDR2 SMNVEV (reference sequence). CDR3 length equals 14 residues. The CDR3: CASREGGLNTEAFF. In DNA form, the CDR3 reads TGTGCCAGCAGGGAGGGGGGCCTGAACACTGAAGCTTTCTTT.

The chain links TRBV14 to TRBJ2-2; no reliable D call. There are 14 residues in the CDR3. Deletions cut 2 bases from V and 2 bases from J, with 6 bases between. Germline V lookup: CDR1 SGHDN, CDR2 FVKESK. The CDR3 DNA sequence: TGTGCCAGCAGCCAACAGGTTAACACCGGGGAGCTGTTTTTT. It encodes CASSQQVNTGELFF. Variable domain in full (rest from reference TRBV14 and TRBJ2-2): EAGVTQFPSHSVIEKGQTVTLRCDPISGHDNLYWYRRVMGKEIKFLLHFVKESKQDESGMPNNRFLAERTGGTYSTLKVQPAELEDSGVYFCASSQQVNTGELFFGEGSRLTVL.

V is TRBV7-2 and J is TRBJ2-1; perhaps D is TRBD1 or TRBD2 (5 bases each). Per germline, CDR1 SGHTA and CDR2 FQGNSA. The CDR3 has 16 amino acids. Trimming pared 2 bases from V and 4 bases from J, leaving 15 bases between. The CDR3 nucleotides are TGTGCCAGCAGCTTATCGAGGGGTCCTCAATACAATGAGCAGTTCTTC. As protein: CASSLSRGPQYNEQFF.

The gene calls are TRBV6-5 and TRBJ1-6; no firm D call. The ends were cut back, 5 bases at V and 9 bases at J, with 11 bases in the middle. In germline, CDR1 is MNHEY, CDR2 SVGAGI. The CDR3 covers 13 residues. DNA for the CDR3: TGTGCCAGCAGTCTCGGACCGGCTTCACCCCTCCACTTT. Translating gives CASSLGPASPLHF.

A note on this clone: Distinct nucleotide sequences in the sample also encode this CDR3. The chain recombines TRBV27 with TRBJ2-7; TRBD1 aligns across 8 bases. This CDR3 has 12 amino acids. CDR1 MNHEY and CDR2 SMNVEV come from the germline V gene (reference sequence). After removal of 5 bases from V and 6 bases from J, the junction contained 3 bases not matched to a gene. The CDR3 spells CASSPQGGEQYF. The DNA of the CDR3 is TGTGCCAGCAGTCCACAGGGGGGCGAGCAGTACTTC.

The chain has TRBV19 and TRBJ1-6, with D tentatively TRBD1 (5 bases). The CDR3 has 12 amino acids. Germline lookup yields CDR1 LNHDA and CDR2 SQIVND (reference sequence). V gave up 7 bases and J gave up 12 bases, with 13 bases separating them. CDR3 bases: TGTGCCAGTAATCAGGCCGGGGGACCCCTCCACTTT. Translation gives CASNQAGGPLHF.

This clone was seen a single time. At the DNA level, this CDR3 is encoded by other sequences in the same sample as well. This sequence joins TRBV5-1 and TRBJ1-1, with unresolved D. V gave up 0 bases and J gave up 2 bases, with 8 bases separating them. This CDR3 is 14 amino acids long. CDR1 is SGHRS and CDR2 is YFSETQ in the germline V gene. DNA of the CDR3: TGCGCCAGCAGCTTGGACAGACTTAACACTGAAGCTTTCTTT. This gives the protein CASSLDRLNTEAFF.

This chain links TRBV19 with TRBJ2-7, with D possibly called TRBD1 or TRBD2 (6 bases each). This CDR3 region has 14 residues. The germline gives CDR1 LNHDA, CDR2 SQIVND (reference sequence). Trimming pared 3 bases from V and 2 bases from J, leaving 11 bases between. The CDR3 region has the DNA TGTGCCAGTAGTATCCCAGGGGAGGCCTACGAGCAGTACTTC. Translation: CASSIPGEAYEQYF.

This chain connects TRBV30 to TRBJ2-6; 7 bases are shared with TRBD1. Germline V gene data show CDR1 as GTSNPN and CDR2 as SVGIG (reference sequence). The CDR3 has 19 amino acids. V lost 2 bases, J lost 0 bases, and 13 bases stayed unmatched. CDR3 bases: TGTGCCTGGAGTTCATACCGGGACAGCCGACTCTCTGGGGCCAACGTCCTGACTTTC. This gives the protein CAWSSYRDSRLSGANVLTF.

This clone has a single count. The CDR3 coding sequence is TGTGCCAGCAGCCAGCCCCTAGGTAGCGGAAAGACCCAGTACTTC. Translating gives CASSQPLGSGKTQYF. J is TRBJ2-5 and V is TRBV3-1 (or the pseudogene TRBV3-2), with a possible D match to TRBD2 (6 bases). The CDR3 covers 15 residues. The V gene's germline CDR1 is LGHDT and CDR2 YNNKEL (reference sequence). Trimming took 3 bases from V and 6 from J, leaving 17 bases between them.

V gene TRBV9 combines with J gene TRBJ1-3; maybe TRBD1 (5 bases). The CDR3 has 18 amino acids. Germline CDR1 SGDLS, CDR2 YYNGEE. The V and J ends lost 0 bases and 0 bases respectively, with 16 bases between them. The CDR3 region is CASSVAVQVDSSGNTIYF. The DNA of the CDR3 is TGTGCCAGCAGCGTAGCGGTACAGGTCGATAGCTCTGGAAACACCATATATTTT. Full variable domain (remainder filled in from reference TRBV9 and TRBJ1-3): DSGVTQTPKHLITATGQRVTLRCSPRSGDLSVYWYQQSLDQGLQFLIQYYNGEERAKGNILERFSAQQFPDLHSELNLSSLELGDSALYFCASSVAVQVDSSGNTIYFGEGSWLTVV.

The rearrangement links TRBV9 to TRBJ1-3; unclear D gene. Trimming removed 0 bases from V and 0 bases from J, with 7 bases in between. In germline, CDR1 is SGDLS, CDR2 YYNGEE. This CDR3 spans 15 amino acids. In nucleotides, the CDR3 is TGTGCCAGCAGCGTAGTGGGGAGCTCTGGAAACACCATATATTTT. It specifies CASSVVGSSGNTIYF.

This clone was recorded a few times. The rearrangement joins TRBV7-9 to TRBJ2-3, with 10 bases that match TRBD1. The CDR3 sequence is 16 residues long. Germline CDR1 reads SEHNR; CDR2 reads FQNEAQ (reference sequence). With 5 bases clipped from V and 1 base from J, the junction kept 6 bases outside the gene matches. The CDR3 is CASSPGQGGGTDTQYF. CDR3 DNA: TGTGCCAGCAGCCCAGGACAGGGGGGCGGCACAGATACGCAGTATTTT.

This clone has only one observation. V usage is TRBV29-1 and J usage is TRBJ2-7, with 8 bases lining up with TRBD1. The J segment lost 4 bases and the V segment lost 4 bases, leaving 6 bases of the junction unmatched. The germline gives CDR1 SQVTM, CDR2 ANQGSEA. The CDR3 contains 13 residues. The CDR3 coding sequence is TGCAGCGTTGTCAGGGGGCCTGGGTACGAGCAGTACTTC. Its protein is CSVVRGPGYEQYF.

This clone occurred a few times. The rearrangement joins TRBV6-1 to TRBJ2-7; weak D call: TRBD2 (5 bases). V was clipped by 2 bases and J by 5 bases, with 10 bases between them. The CDR3 length is 13 residues. From germline, CDR1 is MNHNS and CDR2 SASEGT. DNA of the CDR3: TGTGCCAGCAGTGAAAACGGGGTCCACGAGCAGTACTTC. Protein: CASSENGVHEQYF.

This rearrangement joins TRBV6-5 to TRBJ2-3, with unresolved D. The germline gives CDR1 MNHEY, CDR2 SVGAGI. The CDR3 totals 11 residues. V lost 7 bases and J lost 2, with 4 bases in between. CDR3 sequence (DNA): TGTGCCAGCATTTCCACAGATACGCAGTATTTT. This codes for CASISTDTQYF.